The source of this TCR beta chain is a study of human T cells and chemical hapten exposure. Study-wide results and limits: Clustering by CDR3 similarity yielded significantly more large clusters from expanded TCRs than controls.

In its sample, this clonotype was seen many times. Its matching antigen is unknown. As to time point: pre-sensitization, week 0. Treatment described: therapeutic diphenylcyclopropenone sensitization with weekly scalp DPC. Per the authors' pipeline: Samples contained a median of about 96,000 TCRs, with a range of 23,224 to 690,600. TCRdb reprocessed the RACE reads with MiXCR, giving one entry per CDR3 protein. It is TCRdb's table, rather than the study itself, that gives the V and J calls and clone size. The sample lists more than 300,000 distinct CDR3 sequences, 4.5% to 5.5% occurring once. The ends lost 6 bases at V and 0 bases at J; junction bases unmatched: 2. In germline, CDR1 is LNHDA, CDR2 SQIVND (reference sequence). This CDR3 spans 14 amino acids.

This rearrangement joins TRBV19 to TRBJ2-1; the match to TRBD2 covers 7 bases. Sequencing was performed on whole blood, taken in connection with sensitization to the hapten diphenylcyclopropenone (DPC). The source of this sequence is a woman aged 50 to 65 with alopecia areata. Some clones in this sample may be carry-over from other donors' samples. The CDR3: CASSGGNSYNEQFF. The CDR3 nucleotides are TGTGCCAGTAGCGGGGGGAACTCCTACAATGAGCAGTTCTTC.